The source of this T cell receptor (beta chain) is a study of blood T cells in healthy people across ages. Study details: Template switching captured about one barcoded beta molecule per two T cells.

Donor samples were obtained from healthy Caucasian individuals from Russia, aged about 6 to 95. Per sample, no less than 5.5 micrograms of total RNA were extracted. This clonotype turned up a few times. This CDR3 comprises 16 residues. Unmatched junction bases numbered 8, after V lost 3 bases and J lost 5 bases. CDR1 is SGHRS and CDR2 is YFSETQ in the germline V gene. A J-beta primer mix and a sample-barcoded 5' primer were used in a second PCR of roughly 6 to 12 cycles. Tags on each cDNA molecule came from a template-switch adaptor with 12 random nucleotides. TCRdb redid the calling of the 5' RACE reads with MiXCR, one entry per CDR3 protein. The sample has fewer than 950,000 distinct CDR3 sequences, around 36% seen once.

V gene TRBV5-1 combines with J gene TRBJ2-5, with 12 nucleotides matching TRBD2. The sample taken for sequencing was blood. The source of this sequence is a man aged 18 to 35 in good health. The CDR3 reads CASSSRLAGVRETQYF. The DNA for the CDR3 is TGCGCCAGCAGCTCACGACTAGCGGGGGTCAGGGAGACCCAGTACTTC.